This TCR beta chain was identified in a study of CD8+CD57+ T cells in acquired aplastic anemia. Across the study: Sorted CD4+ plus CD8+ cells gave DNA averaging about 3.2 ug.

Whoever was chosen for sequencing had shown CD8+CD57+ cell expansion by flow cytometry. Each patient had severe acquired aplastic anemia. At the time of blood sampling, patients had not yet received any therapy. About this clonotype: A clone one base away is much larger, so this may be a read error.

TCR beta VDJ and CDR3 profiling used genomic DNA as template. TCRdb re-called the reads with MiXCR, one entry per CDR3 protein. The sample contains fewer than 250,000 distinct CDR3 sequences, more than 40% of which appear only once. Germline values: CDR1 SGHDN, CDR2 FVKESK. This CDR3 is 12 amino acids long. V lost 7 bases, J lost 6 bases, and 13 bases lay in between. The clonotype originates from a human donor with aplastic anemia. Sequencing input: sorted CD4+, CD8+, or CD8+CD57+ T cells (not recorded which) from PBMCs. The chain joins TRBV14 to TRBJ2-7; the D is unclear. CDR3 loop: CASKNGRTEQYF. The CDR3 bases are TGTGCCAGCAAAAACGGCAGGACCGAGCAGTACTTC.